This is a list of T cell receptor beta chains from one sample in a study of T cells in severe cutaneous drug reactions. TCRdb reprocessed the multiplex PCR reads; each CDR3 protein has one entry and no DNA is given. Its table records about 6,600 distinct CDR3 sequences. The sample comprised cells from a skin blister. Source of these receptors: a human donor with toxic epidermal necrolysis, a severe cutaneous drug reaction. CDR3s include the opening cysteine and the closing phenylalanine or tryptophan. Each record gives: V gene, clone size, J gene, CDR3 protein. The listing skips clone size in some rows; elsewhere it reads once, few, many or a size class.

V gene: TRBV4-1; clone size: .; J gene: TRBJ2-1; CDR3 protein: CASSQEGGTVIYSYNEQFF
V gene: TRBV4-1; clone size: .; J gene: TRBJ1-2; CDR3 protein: CASSQAKGVDGYTF
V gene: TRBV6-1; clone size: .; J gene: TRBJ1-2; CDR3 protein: CASTGSYPYGYTF
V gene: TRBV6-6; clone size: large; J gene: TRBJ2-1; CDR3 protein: CASTNGLLDEQFF
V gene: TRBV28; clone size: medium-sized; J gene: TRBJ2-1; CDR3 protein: CASSNGGWQPNEQFF
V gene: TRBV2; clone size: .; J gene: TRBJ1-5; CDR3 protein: CASAAPGYNQPQHF
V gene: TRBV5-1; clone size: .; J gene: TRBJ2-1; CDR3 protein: CASSRLANEQFF
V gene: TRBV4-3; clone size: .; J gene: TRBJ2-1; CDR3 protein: CASSQDGLSSYNEQFF
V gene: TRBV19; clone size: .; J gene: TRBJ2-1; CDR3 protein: CARLTDLVEQFF
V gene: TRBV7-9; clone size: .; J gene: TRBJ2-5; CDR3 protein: CASSLEGPETQYF
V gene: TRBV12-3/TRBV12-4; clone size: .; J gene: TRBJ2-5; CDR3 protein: CASSLSGRARETQYF
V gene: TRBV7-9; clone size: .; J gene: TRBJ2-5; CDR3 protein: CASSLGASGRKETQYF
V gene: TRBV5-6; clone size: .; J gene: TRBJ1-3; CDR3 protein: CASSGSGNTIYF
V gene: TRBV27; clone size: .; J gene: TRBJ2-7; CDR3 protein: CASVGGAGEQYF
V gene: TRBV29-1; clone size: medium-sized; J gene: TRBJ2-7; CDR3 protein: CSVAEAGAYEQYF
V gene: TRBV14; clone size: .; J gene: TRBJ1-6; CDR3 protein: CASSQYSRAKRSPLHF
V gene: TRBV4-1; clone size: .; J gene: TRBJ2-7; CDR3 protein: CASSPTGYEQYF
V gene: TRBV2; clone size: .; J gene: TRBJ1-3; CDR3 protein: CASSDAGKGNTIYF
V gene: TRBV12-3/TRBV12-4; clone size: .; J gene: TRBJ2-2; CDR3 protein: CASSWLAGANTGELFF
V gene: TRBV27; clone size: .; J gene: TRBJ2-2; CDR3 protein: CASGGMTSGSANTGELFF
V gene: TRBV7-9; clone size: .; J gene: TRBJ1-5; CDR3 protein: CASSLTTGTSNQPQHF
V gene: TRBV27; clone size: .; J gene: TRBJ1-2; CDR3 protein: CASSFIPGTGNYGYTF
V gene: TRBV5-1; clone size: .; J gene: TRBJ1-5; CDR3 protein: CALSAGSNQPQHF
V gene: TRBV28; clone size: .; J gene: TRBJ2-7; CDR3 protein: CASSLSPSHEQYF
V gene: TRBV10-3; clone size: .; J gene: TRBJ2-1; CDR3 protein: CAISEGTGPSEYNEQFF
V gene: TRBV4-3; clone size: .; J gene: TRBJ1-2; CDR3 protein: CASSQESSYNYGYTF
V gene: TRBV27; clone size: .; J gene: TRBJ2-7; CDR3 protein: CASGVSGYEQYF
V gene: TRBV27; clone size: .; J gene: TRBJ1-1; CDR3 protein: CASLGGGSAFF
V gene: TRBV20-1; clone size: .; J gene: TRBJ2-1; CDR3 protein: CSASGGGDTAGASYNEQFF
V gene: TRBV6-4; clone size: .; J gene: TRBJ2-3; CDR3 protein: CASSASGGRTDTQYF
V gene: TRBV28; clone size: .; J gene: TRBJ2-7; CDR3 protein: CASSLSPPDEQYF
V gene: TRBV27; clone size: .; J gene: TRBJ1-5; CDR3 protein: CASSFTDGNQPQHF
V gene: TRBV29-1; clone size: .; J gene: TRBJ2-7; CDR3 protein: CSVLPGIQRTYEQYF
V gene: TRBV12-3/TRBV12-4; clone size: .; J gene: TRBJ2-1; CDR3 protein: CASSFRSSGKGLYEQFF
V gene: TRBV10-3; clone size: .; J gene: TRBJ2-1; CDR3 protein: CAISETNAEQFF
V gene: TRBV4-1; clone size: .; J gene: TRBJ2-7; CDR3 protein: CASSLALTDRSYEQYF
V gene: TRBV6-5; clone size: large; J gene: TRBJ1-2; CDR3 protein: CASTMTDTMSDGYTF
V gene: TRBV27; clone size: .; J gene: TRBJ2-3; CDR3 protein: CASSGLAGGSNTQYF
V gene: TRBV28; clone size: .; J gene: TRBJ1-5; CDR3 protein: CASTGPRGPQHF
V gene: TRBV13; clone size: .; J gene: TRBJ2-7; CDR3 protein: CASSLGRPGTGSHEQYF
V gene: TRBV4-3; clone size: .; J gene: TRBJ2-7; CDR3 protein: CASSQDLGDSYEQYF
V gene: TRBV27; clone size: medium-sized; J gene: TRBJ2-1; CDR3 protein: CASLGTGFDEQFF
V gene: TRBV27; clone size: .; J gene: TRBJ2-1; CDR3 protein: CASKGGPEQFF
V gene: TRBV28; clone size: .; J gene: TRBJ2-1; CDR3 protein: CASLDSSGSLGEQFF
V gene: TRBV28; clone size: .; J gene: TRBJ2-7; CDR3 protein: CASSLFPGSEQYF
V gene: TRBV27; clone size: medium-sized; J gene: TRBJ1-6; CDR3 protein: CASSPTGHNSPLHF
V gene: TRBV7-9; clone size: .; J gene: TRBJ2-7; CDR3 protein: CASSPGQGAYEQYF
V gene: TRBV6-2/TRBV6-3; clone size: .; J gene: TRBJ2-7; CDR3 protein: CASSLRTGHEQYF